The entry below gives a single TCR beta chain sequence along with its context. Its antigen is still unknown. Sequencing used immunoSEQ multiplex PCR; TCRdb keeps in-frame clones, though not all of them. In the table there are roughly 34,000 clones, about 90% of which are singletons. Trimming left V 0 bases short and J 7 bases short, with 15 bases between. Germline-derived CDR1 and CDR2 are LGHNA and YSLEER. CDR3 length: 15 residues. The time point denotes: new active TB diagnosis, blood taken before or within 7 days of starting treatment. Each patient had positive sputum smear microscopy and/or positive culture. These data belong to a study of T cells in tuberculosis. Background on the study: Samples predate treatment or fall within its first 7 days.

Study-level findings and limits: Active tuberculosis cases were adults; controls were adolescents. GMM-specific TCRs were nearer to active tuberculosis alpha repertoires, suggesting expansion.

The sample consisted of PBMCs, taken at tuberculosis diagnosis. The sequence was collected from an adult with tuberculosis. This rearrangement joins TRBV4-3 to TRBJ2-5, with D unresolved. The CDR3, as DNA: TGCGCCAGCAGCCAAGATCTGGGTCCACCGGGGACCCAGTACTTC. Encoded protein: CASSQDLGPPGTQYF.